This record covers a single T cell receptor (beta chain). Germline V gene lookup returns CDR1 SGHTA and CDR2 FQGNSA. The CDR3 extends over 13 amino acids. Between the trimmed V and J ends, which lost 1 base and 7 bases, there was a span of 10 bases. Only in-frame clones appear in the TCRdb table, and some are missing; sequencing was by immunoSEQ multiplex PCR. This table has roughly 380,000 clones, around 84% appearing once. These data originate in a study of Ad26.COV2.S vaccination and SARS-CoV-2 variants. At the level of the study: Enrolled in COV1001, the donor was in the Ad26.COV2.S trial arm, which received the vaccine.

As to treatment: roughly 18 received Ad26.COV2.S at low or high dose, single or two shots; about 5 received placebo; per-sample allocation not given. Each sample was drawn 63 days after the first injection (of vaccine or placebo). It was Wuhan-strain SARS-CoV-2 spike that the Ad26 vaccine vector expressed. This TCR derives from a person aged 18-65 years who received the Ad26.COV2.S COVID-19 vaccine or a placebo. The V gene is TRBV7-2, the J gene TRBJ1-2; D is unresolved. Sample: peripheral blood, taken in a trial of Ad26.COV2.S vaccine versus placebo. This chain's CDR3 is CASSLVGWGGYTF. For the CDR3, the DNA is TGTGCCAGCAGCTTAGTCGGGTGGGGTGGCTACACCTTC.